This T cell receptor beta chain was retrieved from a study of cytomegalovirus exposure and HLA in healthy donors (dated by TCRdb to about 2017). Context from the whole study: In an earlier analysis of several hundred of the donors, 276 Gb of sequence data and approximately 100 million unique TCR beta sequences from about 179 million T cells were reported. On average, 235,054 unique TCR beta nucleotide sequences were sequenced per donor among some 430 genotyped donors of the cohort, with 15% to 20% of those sequences being non-productive. An earlier analysis of around 580 of the donors used high-throughput TCR beta sequencing to judge whether each TCR beta V gene segment behaved as functional or pseudogenic. The study was designed to test whether signatures of past pathogen exposure could be identified by cataloging public T cell receptors. Of the roughly 400 genotyped donors, roughly 76% were placed in the genetic ancestry cluster associated with self-reported Caucasian donors. Using immunosequencing, the study profiled T cell repertoires from fewer than 850 subjects and related those repertoires to cytomegalovirus serostatus. An early release covering roughly 580 HLA-typed donors comprised roughly 300 gigabases of sequencing data and roughly 85 million unique TCR sequences. Rather than using new phenotypic data, the later analysis identified candidate immune exposures from TCR beta sequences and from how often those sequences occurred across donors. To predict cytomegalovirus infection status, the study combined high-throughput TCR immunosequencing, statistical association of individual TCRs with disease status, and machine learning. All discovery cohort repertoires had been generated using a single sequencing platform. A later genetic analysis took genome-wide SNP genotypes for 398 of the 666 donors and used that subset as a discovery cohort. Donor age, sex, ethnicity and CMV serostatus were compiled together with the repertoire data. A later analysis re-examined previously published TCR beta repertoires from about 670 donors and added high-resolution HLA genotyping to investigate patterns of TCR occurrence. A separate validation cohort of approximately 130 different subjects was used in addition to the approximately 610-subject first cohort. HLA typing included class I and class II loci at four-digit resolution. Typing coverage differed by locus: A, B, C, DRB1 and DQB1 were typed in roughly 620-630 donors, DQA1 in roughly 510, DPA1 in 600 to 610, and DPB1 in 450 to 490. Several DR-DQ haplotypes were treated as single units for association and clustering because of strong linkage in the cohort.

The library was obtained by the immunoSEQ multiplex PCR assay. For the multiplex PCR, a mixture combining 60 forward primers for TCR Vbeta segments and 13 reverse primers for TCR Jbeta segments was used. The CDR3 region of rearranged TCR beta genes was amplified from genomic DNA by a multiplex PCR assay. The amplified TCR beta libraries were sequenced on the Illumina HiSeq System as 87-base-pair reads. The paper's processing steps were these. Across the 640 or so repertoires, a later analysis counted roughly 77 million unique TCR beta chains, roughly 11 million of which were shared by at least two donors. Raw reads were error-corrected and collapsed into unique sequences with a nearest-neighbor algorithm that merged closely related sequences to remove PCR and sequencing errors. V, D and J gene segments were assigned by aligning CDR3 sequences to IMGT reference sequences. For a sequence to be retained, a match of at least six nucleotides was required to both a V gene segment and a J gene segment. A rearrangement was called productive if the CDR3 had no stop codons and remained in frame with V and J, and every other rearrangement was called non-productive. CDR3 was defined according to IMGT convention as the region running from the second conserved V-encoded cysteine to the conserved J-encoded phenylalanine. Sequences without an unambiguous match to a single V gene segment were excluded from the earlier analysis of approximately 560 of the donors. In an earlier analysis of more than 500 of the donors, a V segment was called functional when productive rearrangements were above 56.7%, and segregating when the standard deviation between donors exceeded 5%. A statistical classification framework was developed to diagnose cytomegalovirus status using the catalog of TCR beta chain sequences. A later analysis assigned V and J genes by comparing TCR nucleotide sequences with IMGT/GENE-DB human TR gene sequences. In a later analysis, CDR3 sequences and most-parsimonious VDJ recombination scenarios were assigned using the TCRdist pipeline. In a later analysis, each TCR beta chain was defined by its CDR3 amino acid sequence together with its V-gene family, and reads without a unique V-gene family were excluded. As a way to deal with suspected cross-contamination and a sequencing artifact, a later analysis dropped approximately 570 nucleotide sequences that were highly shared and had low generation probability. For each public chain, a later analysis derived a clonal expansion index from normalized ranks of inferred template counts within each repertoire. A later analysis computed generation probabilities with a VDJ recombination model fitted to out-of-frame rearrangements, and checked the results against IGoR. A later analysis scored TCR-TCR, TCR-HLA and TCR-CMV co-occurrence with hypergeometric tests, applying a repertoire-size bias correction to TCR pairs. To estimate false discovery rates, a later analysis permuted the HLA or CMV assignments 20 times. In a later analysis, co-occurring TCRs were grouped with DBSCAN, and TCRdist sequence similarity was added when clustering was performed within HLA-allele-positive subsets. For co-occurrence clustering, repertoires with fewer than 30,000 or more than 120,000 public chains were excluded, along with roughly 5 repertoires with anomalous nucleotide sharing. Sourced from immuneACCESS, this table was stored by TCRdb with only in-frame sequences that have V and J called. A share of the clones is absent; for the studies checked, an unresolved V gene accounts for under half, and the remainder has no known explanation. That table furnishes V, J and clone size, whereas the DNA furnished D and trimming. The sample profile shows 35,000 to 55,000 clones; roughly 60% of them were found once. Roughly 8.9% of the sample is taken by the ten largest.

The cohort was made up of under 800 healthy bone marrow donors. All cohort members were sampled while nominally healthy, although unrecorded immune exposures were likely present. CMV serostatus was recorded as positive for roughly 300 and negative for about 50% of the roughly 670 cohort members, whereas no CMV serostatus was recorded for the donor in question. Each donor provided a peripheral blood sample, and peripheral blood mononuclear cells were used for TCR beta sequencing. The Qiagen DNeasy Blood Extraction Kit was used to extract genomic DNA from the blood cell samples. Study-wide findings and limitations: Immune exposure information for the cohort was limited to CMV serostatus. Most TCR sequences were observed very rarely across donors, whereas some public TCRs were present in many individuals. In a later analysis, most CMV-associated TCR beta chains were found to appear HLA-restricted, with HLA associations seemingly driven largely by CMV exposure. A further reported finding was that TCR beta sequences accurately predicted the HLA-A and HLA-B alleles for most subjects in the first cohort. This cohort had only TCR beta chains sequenced, and the lack of alpha or paired-chain data limited which features could be detected. Sequencing depth was assumed to be roughly uniform across donors in the presence/absence analyses, though that assumption may not hold. Assigning TCR associations to individual alleles was difficult when HLA alleles, especially DR and DQ, strongly co-occurred. Because counts were too low, around 17 rarely observed V segments, including chromosome 9 orphons, were left out of the earlier analysis of approximately 500 of the donors. Cytomegalovirus status was reported to be diagnosed by the classifier with high specificity and sensitivity in both the original and validation cohorts. The authors suggested that the approach could potentially be generalized to other disease states and immunological phenotypes. A later genetic analysis reported fewer N-insertions in productive TCRs among donors in an Asian-associated ancestry cluster than the roughly 650-donor mean. According to a later analysis, TCR association rates differed among HLA loci, with DRB1 alleles showing the most associated TCRs and HLA-C alleles showing the fewest. Because some donors lacked HLA typing at each locus, the association tests relied only on the typed subset. In a later analysis, several top co-occurrence clusters were reported to appear linked to parvovirus B19, influenza, CMV and Epstein-Barr virus. The sequencing pipeline was judged likely to have produced a cluster of highly shared sequence variants as a technical artifact. Because the 87-base-pair reads could not distinguish some IMGT-functional V segments, including TRBV6-2 and TRBV6-3, those segments were excluded. In the study, 164 TCR beta chains were listed as associated with cytomegalovirus. Broadly in line with IMGT annotations, most TCR beta V segments showed up in productive rearrangements about 87% or about 30% of the time in an earlier analysis of 450 to 750 of the donors. A later genetic analysis associated a missense DCLRE1C variant with V-gene and J-gene trimming of TCR beta chains, and an independent cohort replicated the association. Linkage disequilibrium might explain the correlated functional status among segregating V segments, but an unknown experimental factor could not be ruled out. A later analysis found that HLA-associated TCR beta chains were more clonally expanded and had lower generation probabilities than equally common non-associated chains. At a false discovery rate of 0.05, a later analysis linked fewer than 20,000 TCR beta sequences to specific HLA alleles. In vitro tests confirmed that a few of the cytomegalovirus-associated TCR beta chains recognize cytomegalovirus antigens.

Concerning this clone itself: Its antigen has not been determined. No much larger clonotype is one base removed from it; base qualities were not supplied.

CDR1 and CDR2 were assigned from the germline V gene (reference sequence) as SGHNT and YYREEE. The CDR3 contains 15 residues, cysteine and phenylalanine counted. Of the read, only the CDR3 DNA is kept; its 45 bases are in frame from base 1. V was cut back by 2 bases and J by 6 bases, leaving a gap of 15 bases between them. The chain joins TRBV5-4 to TRBJ2-1, with a tentative D gene TRBD1 over 5 matching bases. The sequencing input was PBMCs. The sequence came from a human donor in good health. The sequence in DNA is TGTGCCAGCAGCTTAGGGCGGCAGGGCGGCAATGAGCAGTTCTTC. Its protein product is CASSLGRQGGNEQFF.